This T cell receptor (beta chain) originates from a study of cytomegalovirus exposure and HLA in healthy donors. Overall study: Later analysis reported that the approximately 120 validation repertoires shared the platform of the approximately 690 first-cohort repertoires. General observations from the study: Cytomegalovirus association was listed for under 200 TCR beta chains. Accounts indicate the classifier identified cytomegalovirus status with strong specificity and sensitivity.

From the 120-subject validation cohort, which was separate from the approximately 700-subject first cohort, the donors were drawn. Trimming removed 7 bases from V and 8 bases from J; junction bases left unmatched: 15. The CDR3 runs 16 residues. Germline CDR1 SNHLY, CDR2 FYNNEI. Profiling relied on immunoSEQ multiplex PCR, and the TCRdb table lists in-frame clones only, not all of them. The table lists about 350,000 clones, approximately 90% of them singletons. This clone occurred once. The antigen remains unidentified. This clonotype originated in a woman aged 25-40 years in good health and CMV-seropositive. The sequenced material came from PBMCs. The chain carries TRBV2 and TRBJ2-1; TRBD1 matches 9 bases. The CDR3 loop reads CASMGFRDRVMHEQFF. The CDR3 coding sequence is TGTGCCAGCATGGGATTCCGGGACAGGGTCATGCATGAGCAGTTCTTC.